This TCR beta chain derives from a study of early T cells in non-severe SARS-CoV-2 infection. Via MiXCR, TCRdb re-called the 5' RACE reads, giving one row per CDR3 protein. This table has more than 45,000 distinct CDR3 sequences, about 8% appearing once. Germline trimming cut 10 bases from V and 2 bases from J; bases unmatched to any gene: 10. Germline V gene lookup returns CDR1 MNHNS and CDR2 SASEGT. This CDR3 is 14 amino acids long. The chain joins TRBV6-1 to TRBJ2-7; 8 positions agree with TRBD2. Sequences were obtained from whole blood. This sequence originates from an adult who was a healthcare worker with PCR-confirmed SARS-CoV-2 infection or an uninfected control (not recorded which). The DNA of the CDR3 is TGTGCCATCACCAGCGGGAGCCCTACCTACGAGCAGTACTTC. Translation: CAITSGSPTYEQYF.